This T cell receptor (beta chain) was sequenced during a study of T cell changes during pregnancy in multiple sclerosis. This CDR3 region has 14 residues. Trimming removed 7 bases from V and 1 base from J, with 13 bases in between. Germline values: CDR1 MNHEY, CDR2 SVGAGI. The data were produced by immunoSEQ multiplex PCR, yet TCRdb's version contains in-frame clones alone and is incomplete. There are about 72,000 clones in the sample; 90% to 95% occur only once, and roughly 0.7% lies in the top ten. This clone occurred a few times. The sample here was peripheral blood, taken in the third trimester of pregnancy. The chain carries TRBV6-5 and TRBJ1-1; the D gene is possibly TRBD1 (6 bases). This TCR was recovered from a female donor in good health, enrolled as a control in a pregnancy study. DNA of the CDR3: TGTGCCAGCACCCTGGGACACCAGAACACTGAAGCTTTCTTT. It encodes CASTLGHQNTEAFF.